The sequence of this T cell receptor beta chain was determined in a study of blood T cell repertoires in COVID-19. The V end was cut by 4 bases, the J end by 5 bases, with 9 bases between. In germline, CDR1 is LGHDT, CDR2 YNNKEL (reference sequence). The CDR3 totals 12 residues. Produced via immunoSEQ multiplex PCR; TCRdb's table is partial and in-frame only. The sample records roughly 300,000 clones, about 90% being singletons. Sequencing was performed on PBMCs or T cells enriched from blood (not recorded which). The TCR sequence derives from a woman aged 25 to 45 who had recovered from COVID-19. The gene calls are TRBV3-1 (or the pseudogene TRBV3-2) and TRBJ2-7; D ambiguous. The CDR3 here is CASSLHRDEQYF. Here the CDR3 DNA reads TGTGCCAGCAGCCTACACCGGGACGAGCAGTACTTC.